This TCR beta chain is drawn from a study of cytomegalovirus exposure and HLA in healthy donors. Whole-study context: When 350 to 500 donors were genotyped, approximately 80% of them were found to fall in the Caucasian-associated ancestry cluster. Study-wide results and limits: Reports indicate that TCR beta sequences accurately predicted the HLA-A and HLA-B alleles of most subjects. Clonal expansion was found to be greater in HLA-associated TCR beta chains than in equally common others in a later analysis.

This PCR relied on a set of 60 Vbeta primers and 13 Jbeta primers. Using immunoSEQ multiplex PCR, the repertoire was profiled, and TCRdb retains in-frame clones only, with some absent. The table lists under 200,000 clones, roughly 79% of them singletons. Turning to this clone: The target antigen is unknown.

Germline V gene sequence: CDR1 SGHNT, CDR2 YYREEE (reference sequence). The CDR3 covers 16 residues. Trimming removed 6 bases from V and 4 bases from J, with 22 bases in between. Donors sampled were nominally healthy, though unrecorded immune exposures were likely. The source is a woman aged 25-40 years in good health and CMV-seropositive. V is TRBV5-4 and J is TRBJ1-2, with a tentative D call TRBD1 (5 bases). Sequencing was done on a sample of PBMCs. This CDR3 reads CASNDVGGDGGYGYTF. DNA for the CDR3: TGTGCCAGCAACGACGTCGGGGGGGATGGGGGCTATGGCTACACCTTC.